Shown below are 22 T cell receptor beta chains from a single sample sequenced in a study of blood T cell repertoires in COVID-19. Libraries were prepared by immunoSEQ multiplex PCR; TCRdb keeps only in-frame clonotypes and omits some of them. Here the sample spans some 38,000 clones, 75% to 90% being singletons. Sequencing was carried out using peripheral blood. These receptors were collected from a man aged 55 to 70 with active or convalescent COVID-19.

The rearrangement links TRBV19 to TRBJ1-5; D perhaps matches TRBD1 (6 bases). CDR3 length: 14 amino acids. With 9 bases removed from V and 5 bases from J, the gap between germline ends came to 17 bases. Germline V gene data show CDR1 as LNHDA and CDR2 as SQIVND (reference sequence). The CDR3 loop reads CASGGGRKDQPQHF. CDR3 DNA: TGTGCCAGCGGGGGGGGGCGAAAGGATCAGCCCCAGCATTTT.

Here the CDR3 DNA reads TGTGCCAGCAGTACCGGGACAGTGAACACTGAAGCTTTCTTT. Translation: CASSTGTVNTEAFF. V gene TRBV6-5 combines with J gene TRBJ1-1; the match to TRBD1 covers 7 bases. CDR3 size: 14 residues. Trimming cost V 5 bases and J 0 bases; bases outside gene matches: 3. The germline CDR1 and CDR2 sequences are MNHEY and SVGAGI.

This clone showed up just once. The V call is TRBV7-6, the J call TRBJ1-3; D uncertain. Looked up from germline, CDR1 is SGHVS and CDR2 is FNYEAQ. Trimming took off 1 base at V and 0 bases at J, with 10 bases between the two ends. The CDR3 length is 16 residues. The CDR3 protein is CASSLVQRGSGNTIYF. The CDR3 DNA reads TGTGCCAGCAGCTTAGTTCAACGGGGCTCTGGAAACACCATATATTTT. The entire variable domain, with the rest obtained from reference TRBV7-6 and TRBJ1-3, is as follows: GAGVSQSPRYKVTKRGQDVALRCDPISGHVSLYWYRQALGQGPEFLTYFNYEAQQDKSGLPNDRFSAERPEGSISTLTIQRTEQRDSAMYRCASSLVQRGSGNTIYFGEGSWLTVV.

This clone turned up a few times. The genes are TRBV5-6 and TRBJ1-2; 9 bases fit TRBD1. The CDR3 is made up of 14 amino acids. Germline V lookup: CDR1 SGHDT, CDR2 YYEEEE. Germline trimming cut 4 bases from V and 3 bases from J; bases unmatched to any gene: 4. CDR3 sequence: CASSVGQGHYGYTF. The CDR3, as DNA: TGTGCCAGCAGCGTCGGACAGGGGCACTATGGCTACACCTTC.

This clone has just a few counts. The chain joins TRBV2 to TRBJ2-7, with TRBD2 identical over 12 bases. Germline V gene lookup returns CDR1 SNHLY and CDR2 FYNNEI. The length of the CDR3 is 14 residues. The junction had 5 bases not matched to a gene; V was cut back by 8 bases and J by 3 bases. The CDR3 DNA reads TGTGCCAGCCGGAGGGGACTAGCGGGCTACGAGCAGTACGTC. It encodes CASRRGLAGYEQYV.

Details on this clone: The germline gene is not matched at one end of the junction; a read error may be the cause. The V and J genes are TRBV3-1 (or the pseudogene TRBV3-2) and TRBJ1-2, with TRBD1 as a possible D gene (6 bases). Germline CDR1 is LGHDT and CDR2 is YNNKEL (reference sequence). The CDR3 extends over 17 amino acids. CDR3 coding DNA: TGTGTCAGCAGCGGAAGGGGGTCCCCCGGGATCCTCTATGGCTACACCTTC. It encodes CVSSGRGSPGILYGYTF.

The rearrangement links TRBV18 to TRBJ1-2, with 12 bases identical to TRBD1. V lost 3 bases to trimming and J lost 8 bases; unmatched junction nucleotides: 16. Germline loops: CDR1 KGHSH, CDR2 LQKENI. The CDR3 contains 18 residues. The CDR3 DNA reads TGTGCCAGCTCACCCGCGATATCCGGGACAGGGGGCATTAGGGGCTACACCTTC. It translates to CASSPAISGTGGIRGYTF.

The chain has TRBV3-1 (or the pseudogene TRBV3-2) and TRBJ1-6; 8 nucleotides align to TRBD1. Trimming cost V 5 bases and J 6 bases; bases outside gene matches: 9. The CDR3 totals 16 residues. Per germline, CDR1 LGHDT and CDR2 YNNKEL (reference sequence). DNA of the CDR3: TGTGCCAGCAGCTTACGATGGGGGACAGGTAATTCACCCCTCCACTTT. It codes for CASSLRWGTGNSPLHF.

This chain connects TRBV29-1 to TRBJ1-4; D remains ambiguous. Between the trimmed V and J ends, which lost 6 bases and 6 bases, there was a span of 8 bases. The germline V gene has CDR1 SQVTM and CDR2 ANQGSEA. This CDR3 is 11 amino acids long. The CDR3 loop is CSVKEDEKLFF. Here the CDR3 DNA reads TGCAGCGTGAAGGAGGATGAAAAACTGTTTTTT.

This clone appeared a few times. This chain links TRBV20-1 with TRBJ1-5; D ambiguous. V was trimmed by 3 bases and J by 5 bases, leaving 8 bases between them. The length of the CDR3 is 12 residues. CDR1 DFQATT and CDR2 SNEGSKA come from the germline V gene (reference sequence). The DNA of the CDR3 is TGCAGTGCTAGTATGGGAGATCAGCCCCAGCATTTT. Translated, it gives CSASMGDQPQHF.

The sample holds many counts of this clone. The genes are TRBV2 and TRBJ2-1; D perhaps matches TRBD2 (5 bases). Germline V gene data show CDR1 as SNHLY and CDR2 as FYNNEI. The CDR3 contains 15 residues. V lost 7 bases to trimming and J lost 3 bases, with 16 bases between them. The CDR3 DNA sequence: TGTGCCAGCACTGCCGTGCGGGTACTCTACAATGAGCAGTTCTTC. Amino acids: CASTAVRVLYNEQFF.

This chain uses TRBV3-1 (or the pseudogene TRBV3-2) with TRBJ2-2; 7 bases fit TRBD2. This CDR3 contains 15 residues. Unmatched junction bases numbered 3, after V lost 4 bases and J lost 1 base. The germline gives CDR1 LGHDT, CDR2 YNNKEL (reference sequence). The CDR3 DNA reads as TGTGCCAGCAGCCGGACGGGGGGGAACACCGGGGAGCTGTTTTTT. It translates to CASSRTGGNTGELFF.

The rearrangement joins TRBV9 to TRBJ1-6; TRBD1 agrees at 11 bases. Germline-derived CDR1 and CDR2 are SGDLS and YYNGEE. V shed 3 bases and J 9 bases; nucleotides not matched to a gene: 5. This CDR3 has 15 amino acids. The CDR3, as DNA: TGTGCCAGCAGCGGGGGACAGGGGGAGGCTTCACCCCTCCACTTT. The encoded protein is CASSGGQGEASPLHF. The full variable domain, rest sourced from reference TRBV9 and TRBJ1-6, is DSGVTQTPKHLITATGQRVTLRCSPRSGDLSVYWYQQSLDQGLQFLIQYYNGEERAKGNILERFSAQQFPDLHSELNLSSLELGDSALYFCASSGGQGEASPLHFGNGTRLTVT.

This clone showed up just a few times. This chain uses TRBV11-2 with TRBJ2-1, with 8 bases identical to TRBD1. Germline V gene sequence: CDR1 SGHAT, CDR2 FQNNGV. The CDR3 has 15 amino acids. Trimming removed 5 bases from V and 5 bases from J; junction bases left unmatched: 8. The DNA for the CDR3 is TGTGCCAGCAGCGGACCCGGGACAGGCAACAATGAGCAGTTCTTC. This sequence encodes CASSGPGTGNNEQFF.

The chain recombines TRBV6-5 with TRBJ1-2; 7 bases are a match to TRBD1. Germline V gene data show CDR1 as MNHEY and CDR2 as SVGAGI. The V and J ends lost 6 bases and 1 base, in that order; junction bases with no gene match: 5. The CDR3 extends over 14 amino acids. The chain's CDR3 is CASRRDSNNYGYTF. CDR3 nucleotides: TGTGCCAGCAGGAGGGACAGCAATAACTATGGCTACACCTTC.

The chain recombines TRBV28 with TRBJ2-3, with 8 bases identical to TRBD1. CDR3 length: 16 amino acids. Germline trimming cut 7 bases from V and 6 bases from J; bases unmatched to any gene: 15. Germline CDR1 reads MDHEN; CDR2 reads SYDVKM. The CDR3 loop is CASKQTRTGTADTQYF. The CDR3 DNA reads TGTGCCAGCAAACAGACCCGGACAGGGACGGCGGATACGCAGTATTTT.

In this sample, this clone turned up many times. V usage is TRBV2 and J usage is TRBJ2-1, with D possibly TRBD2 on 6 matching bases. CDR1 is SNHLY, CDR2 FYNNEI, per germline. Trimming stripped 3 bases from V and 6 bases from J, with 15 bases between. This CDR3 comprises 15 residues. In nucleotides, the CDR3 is TGTGCCAGCAGTGAGGTGGGGGGAAGGGTCAATGAGCAGTTCTTC. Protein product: CASSEVGGRVNEQFF.

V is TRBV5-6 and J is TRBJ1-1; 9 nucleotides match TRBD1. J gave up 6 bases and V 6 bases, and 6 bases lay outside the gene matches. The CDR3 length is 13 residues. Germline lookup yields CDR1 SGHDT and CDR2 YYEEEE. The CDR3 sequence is CASTFGQGPEAFF. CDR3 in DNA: TGTGCCAGCACCTTTGGACAGGGGCCTGAAGCTTTCTTT.

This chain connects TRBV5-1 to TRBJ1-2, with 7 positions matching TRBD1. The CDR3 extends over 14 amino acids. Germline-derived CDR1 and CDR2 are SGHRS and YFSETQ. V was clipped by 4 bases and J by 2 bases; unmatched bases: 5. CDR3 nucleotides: TGCGCCAGCAGCGCCGGGACAGCCAACTATGGCTACACCTTC. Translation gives CASSAGTANYGYTF.

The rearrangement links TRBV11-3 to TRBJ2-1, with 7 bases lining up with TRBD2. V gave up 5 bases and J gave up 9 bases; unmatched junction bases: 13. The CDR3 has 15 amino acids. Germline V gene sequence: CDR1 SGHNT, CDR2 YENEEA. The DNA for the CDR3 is TGTGCCAGCAGCCCAGGACTAGAGGTTGGCAGTGAGCAGTTCTTC. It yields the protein CASSPGLEVGSEQFF. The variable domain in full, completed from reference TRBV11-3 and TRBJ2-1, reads EAGVVQSPRYKIIEKKQPVAFWCNPISGHNTLYWYLQNLGQGPELLIRYENEEAVDDSQLPKDRFSAERLKGVDSTLKIQPAELGDSAVYLCASSPGLEVGSEQFFGPGTRLTVL.

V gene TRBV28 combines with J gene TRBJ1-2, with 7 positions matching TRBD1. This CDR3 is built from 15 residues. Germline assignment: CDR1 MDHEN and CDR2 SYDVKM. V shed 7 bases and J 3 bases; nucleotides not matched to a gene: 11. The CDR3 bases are TGTGCCAGCACCCCAAGGGGACAGATAGACTATGGCTACACCTTC. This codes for CASTPRGQIDYGYTF.

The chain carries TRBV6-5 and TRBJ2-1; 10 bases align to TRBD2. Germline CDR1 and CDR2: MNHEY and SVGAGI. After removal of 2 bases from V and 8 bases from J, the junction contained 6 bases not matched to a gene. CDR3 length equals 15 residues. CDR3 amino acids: CASSYQRGGIYEQFF. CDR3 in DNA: TGTGCCAGCAGTTACCAGCGGGGGGGCATTTATGAGCAGTTCTTC.